The clone carrying this TCR beta chain was counted a few times. No antigen is known for it. The data originate from a study of cytomegalovirus exposure and HLA in healthy donors. Study conclusions and caveats: Fewer N-insertions than the roughly 600-donor mean were reportedly shown by an Asian-associated ancestry cluster in a later analysis. A previous analysis found most TCR beta V segments productive roughly 87% or roughly 30% of the time. Most likely, a cluster of highly shared sequence variants arose as a sequencing artifact. Rare TCR sequences predominated, though certain public TCRs were found in many donors.

PCR used 60 Vbeta primers and 13 Jbeta primers. Method: immunoSEQ multiplex PCR; TCRdb's copy keeps in-frame clones and lacks some. The sample has 210,000 or so clones, 75% to 85% seen once. The receptor comes from a girl under 18 in good health and CMV-seronegative. The sample consisted of PBMCs.

The CDR3 DNA is TGTGCCAGCGGGACAGGGTTTTATCCGAACGAGCAGTACTTC. Translated: CASGTGFYPNEQYF. The rearrangement uses TRBV7-6 and TRBJ2-7; 9 bases agree with TRBD1. The length of the CDR3 is 14 residues. The V gene end was trimmed by 8 bases and the J gene end by 5 bases; junction bases not matched to a gene: 10. Per the germline V gene, CDR1 is SGHVS and CDR2 is FNYEAQ.